This TCR beta chain was retrieved from a study of T cells in Graves' hyperthyroidism and ophthalmopathy. At the level of the study: Once the initial diagnosis was made, peripheral blood was obtained before any treatment. Broader study findings: Ophthalmopathy prediction by the model preceded onset by a median about 6 months.

Points on this clonotype: Antigen: not known. Mismatch with germline at one junction end may stem from a read error.

Amplification of TCR beta CDR3 regions was performed using RNA transcripts as template. HTBI primers were used for first-round RT-PCR of the TCR CDR3. TCRdb processed the multiplex PCR reads anew with MiXCR; each CDR3 protein has one entry. The profile shows about 740,000 distinct CDR3 sequences, roughly 15% of them singletons. Exclusions: uncontrolled infection, other autoimmune disease, pregnancy, lactation. In making diagnoses, clinical symptoms, serum thyroxine and TRAb, thyroid ultrasound and orbital computed tomography were all used. CDR3 length: 17 residues. The sequence was collected from a woman aged 18-29 years with Graves' hyperthyroidism. The chain employs TRBV12-3 or TRBV12-4 and TRBJ2-5, with 11 bases identical to TRBD2. The material sequenced was blood. In DNA form, the CDR3 reads TGTGTCAGCAGAATCCTACTAGCGGGAGAAGGGCAAGAGACCCAGTACTTC. It translates to CVSRILLAGEGQETQYF.